The 9 T cell receptor beta chains presented below share a single source sample, sequenced in a study of PD-L1 blockade in urothelial cancer. Noted time point: pretreatment peripheral blood. Profiled with immunoSEQ multiplex PCR; TCRdb holds only in-frame clones, not every one. The sample records tens of thousands of clones, 65% to 85% being singletons. Sequencing used PBMCs, obtained around atezolizumab (anti-PD-L1) treatment. The receptors come from a woman in her sixties or seventies with urothelial cancer.

The chain is built from TRBV5-1 and TRBJ2-1; 11 nucleotides agree with TRBD1. V dropped 2 bases and J dropped 8; count of bases not matched to a gene: 3. Germline-derived CDR1 and CDR2 are SGHRS and YFSETQ. This CDR3 is built from 14 residues. The CDR3 nucleotides read TGCGCCAGCAGCTTAGGGACAGGGGGGGATGAGCAGTTCTTC. Protein product: CASSLGTGGDEQFF.

CDR3 amino acids: CASSWTGVDVGEQYF. CDR3 coding DNA: TGTGCCAGCTCATGGACAGGGGTTGATGTGGGCGAGCAGTACTTC. The chain carries TRBV18 and TRBJ2-7, with 9 bases that match TRBD1. Germline CDR1 reads KGHSH; CDR2 reads LQKENI. The CDR3 contains 15 residues. V lost 5 bases, J lost 6 bases, and 11 bases stayed unmatched. Drawing the rest from reference TRBV18 and TRBJ2-7, the complete variable domain is NAGVMQNPRHLVRRRGQEARLRCSPMKGHSHVYWYRQLPEEGLKFMVYLQKENIIDESGMPKERFSAEFPKEGPSILRIQQVVRGDSAAYFCASSWTGVDVGEQYFGPGTRLTVT.

V and J are TRBV19 and TRBJ2-5; 12 bases line up with TRBD1. This CDR3 contains 16 residues. With V trimmed by 2 bases and J by 1 base, 2 bases remained unmatched. Germline CDR1 and CDR2: LNHDA and SQIVND (reference sequence). The CDR3 DNA reads TGTGCCAGTAGTATAAGGGGACAGGGGGCCCAAGAGACCCAGTACTTC. Its translation: CASSIRGQGAQETQYF.

This chain connects TRBV29-1 to TRBJ2-7; 9 bases agree with TRBD1. The length of the CDR3 is 14 residues. Losses at the gene ends were 4 bases for V and 2 bases for J; bases not matched to a gene: 6. The germline CDR1 and CDR2 sequences are SQVTM and ANQGSEA. The CDR3 reads CSVGDRALPYEQYF. The CDR3 nucleotides are TGCAGCGTTGGGGACAGGGCGCTACCCTACGAGCAGTACTTC.

V and J are TRBV29-1 and TRBJ2-2; the D gene is possibly TRBD1 (6 bases). Trimming took off 5 bases at V and 7 bases at J, with 20 bases between the two ends. Germline V gene lookup returns CDR1 SQVTM and CDR2 ANQGSEA. The CDR3 has 15 amino acids. The CDR3 nucleotides read TGCAGCGTTTCTGTCTCTCAGGGGACGGTCGGGGAGCTGTTTTTT. Translated, it gives CSVSVSQGTVGELFF.

The CDR3 sequence: CASSALSRGNDYGYTF. The DNA of the CDR3 is TGTGCCAGCAGTGCCCTCTCCAGGGGAAACGACTATGGCTACACCTTC. The rearrangement uses TRBV6-1 and TRBJ1-2; D may be TRBD1 (6 bases). CDR1 and CDR2 from the germline V gene are MNHNS and SASEGT. The CDR3 has 16 residues. The V end was cut by 4 bases, the J end by 3 bases, with 18 bases between.

The chain is built from TRBV5-1 and TRBJ2-1; 10 positions match TRBD1. The ends lost 2 bases at V and 7 bases at J; junction bases unmatched: 3. CDR1 and CDR2 from the germline V gene are SGHRS and YFSETQ. The CDR3 has 14 amino acids. In nucleotides, the CDR3 is TGCGCCAGCAGCTTCGGGACAGGGGCTAATGAGCAGTTCTTC. Its protein is CASSFGTGANEQFF.

V is TRBV27 and J is TRBJ2-1, with 9 bases that match TRBD2. J lost 5 bases, V lost 2 bases, and 4 bases had no gene match. The germline gives CDR1 MNHEY, CDR2 SMNVEV (reference sequence). The length of the CDR3 is 15 residues. The CDR3 region is CASSLRLAGNNEQFF. CDR3 DNA: TGTGCCAGCAGTTTACGCCTAGCGGGAAACAATGAGCAGTTCTTC.

This clone was seen only a few times. CDR3 amino acids: CASSPGQGKNTEAFF. The CDR3 nucleotides read TGTGCCAGCAGTCCGGGACAGGGTAAAAACACTGAAGCTTTCTTT. The chain recombines TRBV27 with TRBJ1-1; 9 positions match TRBD1. V lost 5 bases to trimming and J lost 2 bases; unmatched junction nucleotides: 6. The CDR3 length is 15 residues. Per the germline V gene, CDR1 is MNHEY and CDR2 is SMNVEV (reference sequence).